This TCR beta chain was identified during a study of shared clonotypes between healthy human individuals. Germline-derived CDR1 and CDR2 are SGHDN and FVKESK. Trimming cost V 0 bases and J 11 bases, with 9 bases left between them. The CDR3 sequence is 12 residues long. Study-wide findings and caveats: Genetic and exposure-history diversity was limited by the small donor number.

TCRdb keeps only in-frame clones here, not all; method: immunoSEQ multiplex PCR. The sample lists hundreds of thousands of clones; 92% were seen once. Note on this clone: Antigen specificity is unknown.

Only CD45RO-negative cells positively selected for CCR7 counted as naive CD8 cells, so terminally differentiated effector memory CD45RA+ cells were excluded. Sequencing was performed on naive CD8+ T cells sorted from blood. The origin of this receptor is a man in his thirties or forties in good health. The chain carries TRBV14 and TRBJ2-3; D is unclear. DNA for the CDR3: TGTGCCAGCAGCCAAGATCTGTTCGGGCAGTATTTT. It specifies CASSQDLFGQYF.